This record looks at one T cell receptor beta chain sequence and its context. Its antigen is still unknown. The data stem from a study of T-cell memory formation after mild COVID-19. Regarding the study as a whole: The study detected some responding clones in pre-infection memory, suggesting cross-reactive memory joined. Confirmation was lacking for SARS-CoV-2 specificity of second-wave clones that peaked on day 37. Largely, contracting CD4+ clones fell within CM and EM, and contracting CD8+ clones within EMRA.

Unmatched junction bases numbered 11, after V lost 4 bases and J lost 5 bases. The CDR3 loop spans 16 amino acids. The V gene's germline CDR1 is SGDLS and CDR2 YYNGEE. Barcoded TCR alpha and TCR beta cDNA libraries with UMIs came from 5'RACE using constant-segment primers. TCRdb recomputed calls from the 5' RACE reads with MiXCR, one row per CDR3 protein. The sample consists of roughly 52,000 distinct CDR3 sequences, 5.5% to 7.5% of them appearing once. J is TRBJ1-5 and V is TRBV9; 8 nucleotides agree with TRBD1. The source material was PBMCs or a T cell subset sorted from them (not recorded which). This receptor was taken from a man in his late teens or twenties who had mild COVID-19 (a few samples of this study predate the infection). Cell type and time point are not known. The CDR3 is CASSTGRGLRDQPQHF. CDR3 coding DNA: TGTGCCAGCAGCACCGGCAGGGGGCTAAGGGATCAGCCCCAGCATTTT.